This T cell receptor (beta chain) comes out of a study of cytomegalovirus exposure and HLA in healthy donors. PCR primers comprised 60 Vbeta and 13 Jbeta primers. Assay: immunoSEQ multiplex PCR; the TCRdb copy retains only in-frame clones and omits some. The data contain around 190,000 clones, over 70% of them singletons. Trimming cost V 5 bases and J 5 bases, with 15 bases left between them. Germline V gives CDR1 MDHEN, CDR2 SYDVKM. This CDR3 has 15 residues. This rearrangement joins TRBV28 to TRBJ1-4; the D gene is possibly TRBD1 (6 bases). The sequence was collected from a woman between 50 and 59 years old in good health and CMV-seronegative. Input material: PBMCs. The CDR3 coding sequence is TGTGCCAGCAGTACACGGACAGTGGGGAATGAAAAACTGTTTTTT. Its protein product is CASSTRTVGNEKLFF.